This T cell receptor beta chain derives from a study of post-analysis software for immune sequencing data. Turning to the study itself: The cohort encompassed relapsing-remitting, secondary progressive and progressive-relapsing multiple sclerosis disease courses.

cDNA libraries of TCR beta carried unique molecular identifiers. Between about 0.95 and 11 million T cells gave rise to roughly 0.5 million cDNA molecules. TCRdb analysed the PCR reads with MiXCR anew, one entry per CDR3 protein. This table has some 190,000 distinct CDR3 sequences, roughly 28% appearing once. General observations from the study: Same-batch preparations were strongly co-clustered by F measure. Normalized Chao1 diversity was significantly reduced in patients versus controls.

About this clonotype itself: The antigen remains unidentified.

Sequencing used blood. The receptor's source is a girl under 18 with multiple sclerosis.

The CDR3 nucleotides read TGCGCCAGCAGCCTCCAGGGCCGGAACACTGAAGCTTTCTTT. Encoded protein: CASSLQGRNTEAFF. This sequence joins TRBV5-1 and TRBJ1-1, with D possibly TRBD1 on 5 matching bases. Trimming took 4 bases from V and 1 from J, leaving 11 bases between them. The CDR3 consists of 14 residues. Germline V gene sequence: CDR1 SGHRS, CDR2 YFSETQ.